This TCR beta chain was found in a study of blood T cell repertoires in COVID-19. CDR3 size: 16 residues. Germline V CDR1 and CDR2: SGHRS, YFSETQ. V lost 0 bases and J lost 0, with 9 bases in between. Measured with immunoSEQ multiplex PCR; TCRdb has only the in-frame clones, and not every one. The sample has some 450,000 clones; approximately 90% are singletons. The sequenced material came from peripheral blood. The receptor was derived from a man younger than 35 with COVID-19, enrolled during active disease. The chain couples TRBV5-1 to TRBJ1-4; D call uncertain. In DNA form, the CDR3 reads TGCGCCAGCAGCTTGGGGCAGGTTGCAACTAATGAAAAACTGTTTTTT. Translating it yields CASSLGQVATNEKLFF. Full variable domain (rest looked up from reference TRBV5-1 and TRBJ1-4): KAGVTQTPRYLIKTRGQQVTLSCSPISGHRSVSWYQQTPGQGLQFLFEYFSETQRNKGNFPGRFSGRQFSNSRSEMNVSTLELGDSALYLCASSLGQVATNEKLFFGSGTQLSVL.